A selection of T cell receptor beta chains follows, all from one sample in a study of T cells in localized non-small cell lung cancer. This table comes from immunoSEQ multiplex PCR, and its TCRdb copy is limited to in-frame clones, with some not included. This sample has under 750 clones, with about a third found just once. Sequenced here: normal lung tissue next to the tumor, sampled before any cancer treatment. These receptors all stem from a man between 40 and 70 years old with stage I lung adenocarcinoma. The CDR3 runs from the conserved cysteine through the conserved F or W. The order of the fields is CDR3 length, clone size, J gene, V gene, D gene, CDR3 DNA, CDR3 protein. D genes are given only for firm matches. Some rows mark clone size as missing; the rest say once, few, many or name a class of expanded clone.

13 | - | TRBJ1-2 | TRBV9 | - | TGTGCCAGCAGCCTTACAGGAGGTCTGGGCTACACCTTC | CASSLTGGLGYTF
15 | - | TRBJ2-3 | TRBV11-3 | TRBD1 | TGTGCCAGCAGCATTCTTCAGGGGGATGGAGATACGCAGTATTTT | CASSILQGDGDTQYF
12 | few | TRBJ1-1 | TRBV30 | - | TGTGCCTACAGCCCCTTGAACACTGAAGCTTTCTTT | CAYSPLNTEAFF
12 | - | TRBJ2-3 | TRBV30 | - | TGTGCCTGGAGTGTACATTGGCCCTCGCAGTATTTT | CAWSVHWPSQYF
14 | - | TRBJ2-5 | TRBV7-6 | - | TGTGCCAGCAGCTTAGAGGTAACGGTGGAAACCCAGTACTTC | CASSLEVTVETQYF
15 | once | TRBJ2-1 | TRBV18 | - | TGTGCCAGCTCACCTCCGGCGCGTCGTAACAATGAGCAGTTCTTC | CASSPPARRNNEQFF
13 | - | TRBJ2-2 | TRBV19 | - | TGTGCCAGTGGAAACAGGGATACCGGGGAGCTGTTTTTT | CASGNRDTGELFF
14 | - | TRBJ2-1 | TRBV6-8 | - | TGTGCCAGCAGTGAGGGTAGCTCCTACAATGAGCAGTTCTTC | CASSEGSSYNEQFF